This record covers a single T cell receptor (beta chain). What it binds is unknown. This sample was taken from a study of cytomegalovirus exposure and HLA in healthy donors. Study details: Inside one of the first data releases sat some 93 million unique TCRs taken from HLA-typed donors. Findings of the study overall: On later analysis, the bulk of CMV-associated TCR beta chains appeared to be HLA-restricted. Common viral pathogens seemed, in a later analysis, to connect with several of the most significant clusters.

The germline CDR1 and CDR2 sequences are SGHAT and FQNNGV. V was shortened by 4 bases and J by 1 base, with 16 bases between the two germline ends. The CDR3 length is 16 residues. 60 Vbeta and 13 Jbeta primers were used in PCR. Sequenced by immunoSEQ multiplex PCR; TCRdb stores in-frame clones only, minus some. The sample lists roughly 190,000 clones; approximately 80% were seen once. The receptor comes from a woman under 30 in good health and CMV-seronegative. Sequencing used PBMCs. The chain links TRBV11-2 to TRBJ1-1; D might be TRBD1 (6 bases). The CDR3 bases are TGTGCCAGCAGCTCCTACCCACAGGGACGGAACACTGAAGCTTTCTTT. It translates to CASSSYPQGRNTEAFF.